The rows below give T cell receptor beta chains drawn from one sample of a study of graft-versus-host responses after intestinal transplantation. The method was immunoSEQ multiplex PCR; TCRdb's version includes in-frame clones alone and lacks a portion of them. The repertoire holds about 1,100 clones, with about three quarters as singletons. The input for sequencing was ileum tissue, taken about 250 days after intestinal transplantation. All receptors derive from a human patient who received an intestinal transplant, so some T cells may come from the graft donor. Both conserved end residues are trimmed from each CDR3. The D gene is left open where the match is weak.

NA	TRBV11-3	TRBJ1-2	ASSLVRLTVNYGYT
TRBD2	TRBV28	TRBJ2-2	ASSFSGTSGSLNTGELF
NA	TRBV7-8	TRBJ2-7	ASSPPPRRGNYEQY
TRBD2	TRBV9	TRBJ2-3	ASSVERAGGPGADTQY
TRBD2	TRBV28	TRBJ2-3	ASRSSGRASDTQY
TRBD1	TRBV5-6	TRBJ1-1	ASSLGGRGETEAF
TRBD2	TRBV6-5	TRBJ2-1	ASSYGGLAGHNEQF
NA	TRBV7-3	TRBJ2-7	ASSFSGAENEQY
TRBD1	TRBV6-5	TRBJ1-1	ASSYDGTGLYTEAF
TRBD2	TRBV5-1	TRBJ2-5	ASSSLAVETQY
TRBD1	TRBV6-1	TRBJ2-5	ASSNRGRETQY
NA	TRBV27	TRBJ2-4	ASSQNSRSIQY
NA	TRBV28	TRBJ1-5	ASRLPGPPPGAQH
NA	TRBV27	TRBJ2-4	ASSYSDRSDIQY
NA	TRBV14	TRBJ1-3	ASSQDDGGISGNTIY
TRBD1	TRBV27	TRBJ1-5	ASSSSDRGDQPQR
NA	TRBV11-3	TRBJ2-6	ASSLGVYGANVLT
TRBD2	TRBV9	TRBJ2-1	ASSVPRTSGGGWAYNEQF
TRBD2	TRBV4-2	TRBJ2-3	ASSLASGNTDTQY
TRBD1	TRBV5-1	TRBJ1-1	ASSLGTGRVAEAF
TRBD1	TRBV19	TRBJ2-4	ASSMALGTAPIQY
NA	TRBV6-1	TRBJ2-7	ASSPRQPAYEQY
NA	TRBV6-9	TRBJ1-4	ASSYSAGQNEKLF
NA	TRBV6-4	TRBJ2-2	ASSERAGRTGELF
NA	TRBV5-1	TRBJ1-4	ASSLGHNEKLF
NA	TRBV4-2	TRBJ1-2	ASSQANQGLQRGYT
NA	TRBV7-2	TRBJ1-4	ASSEDSLATNEKLF
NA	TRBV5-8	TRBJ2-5	ASSLNRDETQY
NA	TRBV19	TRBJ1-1	ASKPSALNTEAF
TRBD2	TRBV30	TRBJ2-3	AWSLGLAGLSTDTQY
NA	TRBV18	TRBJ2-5	ASLPGETQY
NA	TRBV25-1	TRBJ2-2	ASSEGATGELF
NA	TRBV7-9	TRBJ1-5	ASSLGRDQPQH
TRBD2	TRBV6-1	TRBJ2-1	ASSEVAGGYNEQF